This TCR beta chain was found in a study of T cells in Graves' hyperthyroidism and ophthalmopathy. There were TCR beta CDR3 regions amplified from RNA transcripts. Carried out on the TCR CDR3, a first-round RT-PCR used the HTBI primer set. TCRdb used MiXCR to reprocess the multiplex PCR reads, holding one entry per CDR3 protein. The data hold some 720,000 distinct CDR3 sequences, with about a sixth observed a single time. The CDR3 has 18 residues. Looked up from germline, CDR1 is MDHEN and CDR2 is SYDVKM. The V end lost 4 bases, the J end lost 7 bases, and 25 bases lay between the germline ends. V is TRBV28 and J is TRBJ1-4; TRBD1 might be the D (6 bases). The specimen was blood. The receptor was derived from a man aged 18 to 35 with Graves' hyperthyroidism. This CDR3 is CASSSLTVAGAWREKLFF. Here the CDR3 DNA reads TGTGCCAGCAGTTCCCTAACGGTCGCAGGGGCGTGGCGTGAAAAACTGTTTTTT.